The rows below give T cell receptor beta chains drawn from one sample of a study of blood T cell repertoires in COVID-19. Data came from immunoSEQ multiplex PCR; TCRdb stores just in-frame clones and leaves some out. Among hundreds of thousands of clones listed, 88% were seen once. The sequencing sample was made of peripheral blood. The origin of the receptors is a woman aged 25 to 39 who had recovered from COVID-19. Each CDR3 is given with its conserved first and last residue. Fields, in order: J gene, clone size, V gene, CDR3 length, D gene, CDR3 protein, CDR3 DNA. A D gene is named only where the DNA matches it firmly. Clone size appears in some rows only: once, few, many, or a class for an expanded clone.

TRBJ2-1 - TRBV7-2 15 - CASSFTGGPHNEQFF TGTGCCAGCAGCTTTACCGGGGGGCCCCACAATGAGCAGTTCTTC
TRBJ2-3 - TRBV28 17 TRBD1 CASSPYGQGEDTDTQYF TGTGCCAGCAGTCCATACGGACAGGGCGAGGACACAGATACGCAGTATTTT
TRBJ1-6 - TRBV18 17 TRBD1 CASSPRFTGDKSSPLHF TGTGCCAGCTCACCAAGATTCACAGGGGATAAGAGTTCACCCCTCCACTTT
TRBJ1-2 - TRBV28 13 - CASSAGQYYGYTF TGTGCCAGCAGCGCAGGGCAATACTATGGCTACACCTTC
TRBJ1-2 - TRBV5-8 14 - CASSLGGNAYGYTF TGTGCCAGCAGCTTGGGCGGCAATGCCTATGGCTACACCTTC
TRBJ2-7 - TRBV7-9 13 - CASSLDQIYEQYF TGTGCCAGCAGCTTAGACCAGATCTACGAGCAGTACTTC
TRBJ1-3 - TRBV7-2 15 TRBD1 CASSSGQGIGNTIYF TGTGCCAGCAGCTCGGGACAGGGAATTGGAAACACCATATATTTT
TRBJ2-7 - TRBV10-3 13 - CAISEGLSYEQYF TGTGCCATCAGTGAGGGACTAAGCTACGAGCAGTACTTC
TRBJ2-7 - TRBV28 17 TRBD1 CASSTHGQGTLSYEQYF TGTGCCAGCTCGACCCACGGACAGGGCACACTCTCCTACGAGCAGTACTTC
TRBJ1-2 - TRBV7-9 14 - CASSSLTGPYGYTF TGTGCCAGCAGCTCGCTTACAGGACCCTATGGCTACACCTTC
TRBJ2-7 - TRBV5-4 13 - CASSLATDYEQYF TGTGCCAGCAGCTTGGCTACAGACTACGAGCAGTACTTC
TRBJ2-1 - TRBV6-4 15 - CASSLHPEFGVEQFF TGTGCCAGCAGTCTACACCCGGAGTTCGGCGTGGAGCAGTTCTTC
TRBJ1-3 - TRBV12-5 12 - CASGLSRDTIYF TGTGCTAGTGGTTTGTCGAGGGACACCATATATTTT
TRBJ1-2 - TRBV27 12 - CASSFRGYGYTF TGTGCCAGCAGTTTCAGGGGTTATGGCTACACCTTC
TRBJ1-5 - TRBV6-5 14 - CASSLSRGNQPQHF TGTGCCAGCAGTTTGTCCCGTGGCAATCAGCCCCAGCATTTT
TRBJ2-7 - TRBV7-2 13 - CASSLTGKDEQYF TGTGCCAGCAGCTTAACAGGGAAGGACGAGCAGTACTTC
TRBJ1-5 - TRBV4-3 17 - CASSQDWAASGNQPQHF TGCGCCAGCAGCCAAGATTGGGCCGCCTCCGGCAATCAGCCCCAGCATTTT
TRBJ2-1 - TRBV4-1 19 - CASSLKIPRGLAAFHEQFF TGCGCCAGCAGCTTGAAAATCCCCCGCGGGCTAGCAGCGTTCCATGAGCAGTTCTTC
TRBJ2-2 - TRBV14 19 - CASSPDPRFSQGPTGELFF TGTGCCAGCAGCCCCGATCCCCGTTTTTCACAGGGCCCCACCGGGGAGCTGTTTTTT
TRBJ2-7 - TRBV12-3/TRBV12-4 13 - CASRDRTAFEQYF TGTGCCAGCCGAGATAGGACAGCCTTCGAGCAGTACTTC
TRBJ2-3 - TRBV4-3 18 TRBD2 CASSQVSGLRGGTDTQYF TGCGCCAGCAGCCAAGTCAGCGGGTTGCGGGGGGGCACAGATACGCAGTATTTT
TRBJ2-4 - TRBV4-3 15 TRBD2 CASSLKRGGVHIQYF TGCGCCAGCAGCCTAAAGCGGGGGGGCGTGCACATTCAGTACTTC
TRBJ1-3 - TRBV5-6 11 - CASHSGDTIYF TGTGCCAGCCACTCCGGGGACACCATATATTTT
TRBJ1-5 - TRBV19 17 TRBD1 CASRPMRDRGRYQPQHF TGTGCCAGTAGGCCTATGCGGGACAGGGGTCGGTATCAGCCCCAGCATTTT
TRBJ1-2 - TRBV4-2 13 - CASSQGLVYGYTF TGTGCCAGCAGCCAAGGACTCGTCTATGGCTACACCTTC
TRBJ1-1 - TRBV9 14 - CASSVGQGRTEAFF TGTGCCAGCAGCGTAGGGCAGGGCAGGACTGAAGCTTTCTTT
TRBJ1-1 - TRBV4-3 16 TRBD1 CASSPSTGGQNTEAFF TGCGCCAGCAGCCCCAGTACAGGGGGGCAAAACACTGAAGCTTTCTTT
TRBJ1-6 - TRBV27 14 - CASSLRQSNSPLHF TGTGCCAGCAGTTTACGACAGAGTAATTCACCCCTCCACTTT
TRBJ1-1 once TRBV7-6 15 TRBD1 CASSRDRGGGTEAFF TGTGCCAGCAGCCGAGACAGGGGGGGAGGCACTGAAGCTTTCTTT
TRBJ2-5 - TRBV19 14 TRBD1 CASSVTGVQETQYF TGTGCCAGTAGTGTGACAGGGGTCCAAGAGACCCAGTACTTC
TRBJ1-5 few TRBV6-6 15 - CASSFPSRYNQPQHF TGTGCCAGCAGTTTCCCCTCGAGGTACAATCAGCCCCAGCATTTT
TRBJ2-5 once TRBV28 14 - CASSNPNRQETQYF TGTGCCAGCAGCAACCCCAACAGGCAAGAGACCCAGTACTTC
TRBJ1-2 - TRBV7-9 13 TRBD1 CASRTGGDYGYTF TGTGCCAGCAGGACAGGGGGGGACTATGGCTACACCTTC
TRBJ1-6 - TRBV27 19 TRBD1 CASSTIVGEVRQGASPLHF TGTGCCAGCAGTACTATCGTGGGAGAAGTGAGGCAGGGGGCATCACCCCTCCACTTT
TRBJ2-7 - TRBV29-1 13 - CSVRPQGGYEQYF TGCAGCGTGCGGCCCCAGGGGGGCTACGAGCAGTACTTC
TRBJ1-1 - TRBV6-5 13 - CASRHTVGTEAFF TGTGCCAGCAGACATACAGTAGGCACTGAAGCTTTCTTT
TRBJ2-7 few TRBV5-1 15 - CASSRWGGSTYEQYF TGCGCCAGCAGCCGGTGGGGGGGCAGCACCTACGAGCAGTACTTC
TRBJ2-7 - TRBV3-1/TRBV3-2 16 TRBD2 CASSQGSGGLSLKQYF TGTGCCAGCAGCCAAGGGAGCGGGGGGCTGAGTCTCAAGCAGTACTTC
TRBJ2-5 few TRBV5-4 15 - CASSLGLADYETQYF TGTGCCAGCAGCTTGGGGCTGGCCGACTACGAGACCCAGTACTTC
TRBJ2-5 - TRBV12-3/TRBV12-4 13 - CASSLAQKETQYF TGTGCCAGCAGTTTAGCTCAGAAAGAGACCCAGTACTTC
TRBJ1-1 - TRBV19 13 - CASSIGRSPEAFF TGTGCCAGTAGTATAGGGAGGAGTCCTGAAGCTTTCTTT
TRBJ1-1 - TRBV5-4 14 - CASSLGRGGTEAFF TGTGCCAGCAGCTTGGGTCGAGGGGGCACTGAAGCTTTCTTT
TRBJ2-5 - TRBV28 15 TRBD2 CASRPQRGGRETQYF TGTGCCAGCAGGCCGCAGCGGGGGGGCCGTGAGACCCAGTACTTC
TRBJ1-2 once TRBV6-6 17 TRBD1 CASSRDRGQSRDYGYTF TGTGCCAGCAGTCGGGACAGGGGGCAGTCGCGGGACTATGGCTACACCTTC
TRBJ1-4 - TRBV2 15 - CASSMAQGLNEKLFF TGTGCCAGCAGTATGGCGCAGGGCTTAAATGAAAAACTGTTTTTT
TRBJ2-2 - TRBV27 12 - CASSPVTGELFF TGTGCCAGCAGTCCAGTCACCGGGGAGCTGTTTTTT
TRBJ2-1 once TRBV2 11 - CASRWSNEQFF TGTGCCAGCAGATGGAGTAATGAGCAGTTCTTC
TRBJ1-2 - TRBV6-5 13 TRBD1 CASSYDRVYGYTF TGTGCCAGCAGTTACGACAGGGTCTATGGCTACACCTTC
TRBJ2-5 - TRBV18 15 - CASSPYQDISETQYF TGTGCCAGCTCACCGTACCAAGATATTAGCGAGACCCAGTACTTC
TRBJ2-5 - TRBV5-6 16 TRBD2 CASSWPTSGGARTQYF TGTGCCAGCAGCTGGCCGACTAGCGGGGGGGCCAGGACCCAGTACTTC
TRBJ1-2 - TRBV5-5 14 - CASSLVDPSDGYTF TGTGCCAGCAGCTTAGTGGACCCTAGCGATGGCTACACCTTC
TRBJ2-5 once TRBV5-6 14 TRBD1 CASSPGQGAETQYF TGTGCCAGCAGCCCGGGACAGGGGGCAGAGACCCAGTACTTC
TRBJ1-2 - TRBV9 15 TRBD1 CASSVGGTGAYGYTF TGTGCCAGCAGCGTAGGAGGGACAGGGGCCTATGGCTACACCTTC
TRBJ1-1 - TRBV27 15 TRBD1 CASSLGGQGWTEAFF TGTGCCAGCAGTTTAGGTGGACAGGGGTGGACTGAAGCTTTCTTT